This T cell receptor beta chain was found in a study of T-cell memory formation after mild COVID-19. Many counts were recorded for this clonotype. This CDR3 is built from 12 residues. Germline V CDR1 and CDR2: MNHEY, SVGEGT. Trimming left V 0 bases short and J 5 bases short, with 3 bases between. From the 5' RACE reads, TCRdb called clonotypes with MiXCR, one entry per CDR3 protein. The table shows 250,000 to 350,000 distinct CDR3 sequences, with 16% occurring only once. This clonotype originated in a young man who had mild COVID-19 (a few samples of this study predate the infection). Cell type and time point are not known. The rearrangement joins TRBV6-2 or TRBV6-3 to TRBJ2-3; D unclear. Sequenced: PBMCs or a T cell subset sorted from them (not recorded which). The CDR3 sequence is CASSYSVDTQYF. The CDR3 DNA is TGTGCCAGCAGTTACTCCGTAGATACGCAGTATTTT.